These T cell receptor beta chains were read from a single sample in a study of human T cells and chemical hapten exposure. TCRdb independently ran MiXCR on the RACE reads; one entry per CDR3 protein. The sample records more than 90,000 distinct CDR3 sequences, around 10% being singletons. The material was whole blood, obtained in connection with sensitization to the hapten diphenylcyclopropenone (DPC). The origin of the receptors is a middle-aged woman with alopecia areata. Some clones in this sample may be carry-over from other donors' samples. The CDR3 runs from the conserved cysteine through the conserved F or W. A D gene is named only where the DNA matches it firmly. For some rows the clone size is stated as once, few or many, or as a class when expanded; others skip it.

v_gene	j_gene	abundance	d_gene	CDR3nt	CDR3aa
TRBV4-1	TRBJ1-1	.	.	TGCGCCAGCAGCCAGAGTCGGTCCCCGAACACTGAAGCTTTCTTT	CASSQSRSPNTEAFF
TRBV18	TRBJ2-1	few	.	TGTGCCAGCTCACCACCGGGTAGTTACAATGAGCAGTTCTTC	CASSPPGSYNEQFF
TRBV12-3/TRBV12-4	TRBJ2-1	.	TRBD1	TGTGCCAGCAGTCCCGGGACAGGACAATACAATGAGCAGTTCTTC	CASSPGTGQYNEQFF
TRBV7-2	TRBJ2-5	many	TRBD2	TGTGCCAGCAGCATAGTCTTAGCGGGGAATCAAGAGACCCAGTACTTC	CASSIVLAGNQETQYF
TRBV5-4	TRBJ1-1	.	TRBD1	TGTGCCAGCACCCCAGGGGGGGTAGGTTATAACACTGAAGCTTTCTTT	CASTPGGVGYNTEAFF
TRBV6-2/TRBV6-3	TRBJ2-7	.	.	TGTGCCAGCAGCGTACCCAGCACCTACGAGCAGTACTTC	CASSVPSTYEQYF
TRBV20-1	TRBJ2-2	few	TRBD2	TGCAGTGCAACCGGGAGGGCGCGGACCGGGGAGCTGTTTTTT	CSATGRARTGELFF
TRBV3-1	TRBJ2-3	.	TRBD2	TGTGCCAGCAGCCAAGTCCCCACCGGACTAGCGGGGCGAACAGATACGCAGTATTTT	CASSQVPTGLAGRTDTQYF
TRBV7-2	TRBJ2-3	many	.	TGTGCCAGCAGCTTAAAATGGCCAGATACGCAGTATTTT	CASSLKWPDTQYF
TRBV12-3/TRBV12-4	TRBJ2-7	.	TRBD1	TGTGCCAGCAGTATTGGGGACAGTTCCTACGAGCAGTACTTC	CASSIGDSSYEQYF
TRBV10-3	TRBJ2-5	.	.	TGTGCCATCAGTGACCTAGCCCTCCAAGAGACCCAGTACTTC	CAISDLALQETQYF
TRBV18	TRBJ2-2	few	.	TGTGCCAGCTCATCCCTTCCAGGGATGGCAATCACCGGGGAGCTGTTTTTT	CASSSLPGMAITGELFF
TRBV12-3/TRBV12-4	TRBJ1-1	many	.	TGTGCCAGCACCCCGGTCTTTGGGGGCACTGAAGCTTTCTTT	CASTPVFGGTEAFF
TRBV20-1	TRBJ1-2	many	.	TGCAGTGCTTTTAGCTATGGCTACACCTTC	CSAFSYGYTF
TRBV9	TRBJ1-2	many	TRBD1	TGTGCCAGCAGCCCTGGTCCGGGACAGGGGGCTGATGGCTACACCTTC	CASSPGPGQGADGYTF
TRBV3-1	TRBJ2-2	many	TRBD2	TGTGCCAGCAGCCAAGGAGAGCGGGGTCCGGGGGAGCTGTTTTTT	CASSQGERGPGELFF
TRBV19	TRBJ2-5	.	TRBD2	TGTGCCAGTACTCCCCTCGGGGGGCAAGAGACCCAGTACTTC	CASTPLGGQETQYF
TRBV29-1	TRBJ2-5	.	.	TGCAGCGTGGAGAAAGAGACCCAGTACTTC	CSVEKETQYF
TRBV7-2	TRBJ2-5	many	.	TGTGCCAGCAGCCCGGACGCCTGGGAGACCCAGTACTTC	CASSPDAWETQYF
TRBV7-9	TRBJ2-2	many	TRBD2	TGTGCCAGCAGCCGCGGACTAGCGGGAGCGTCGAACACCGGGGAGCTGTTTTTT	CASSRGLAGASNTGELFF
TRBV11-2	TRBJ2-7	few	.	TGTGCCAGCAGCGACTCGGGACCGGACTACGAGCAGTACTTC	CASSDSGPDYEQYF
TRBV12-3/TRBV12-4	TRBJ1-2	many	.	TGTGCCAGCACCACCTCCGCCCCCAACTATGGCTACACCTTC	CASTTSAPNYGYTF
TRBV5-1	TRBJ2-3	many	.	TGCGCCAGCAGCTTGAACCTAGCCCCAGATACGCAGTATTTT	CASSLNLAPDTQYF
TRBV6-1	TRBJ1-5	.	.	TGTGCCAGCTTGTTTGGGGGCAATCAGCCCCAGCATTTT	CASLFGGNQPQHF
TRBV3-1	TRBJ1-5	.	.	TGTGCCAGCAGCCAAGAGGGTTCGGACCAGCCCCAGCATTTT	CASSQEGSDQPQHF
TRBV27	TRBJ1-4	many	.	TGTGCCAGCAGTCCCCGTCAGCGTAATGAAAAACTGTTTTTT	CASSPRQRNEKLFF
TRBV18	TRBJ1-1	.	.	TGTGCCAGGCTATCAGGGAGGAACACTGAAGCTTTCTTT	CARLSGRNTEAFF
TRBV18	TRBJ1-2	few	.	TGTGCCAGCTCACCAATCCCAGGAGAAGGGAACACCTTC	CASSPIPGEGNTF
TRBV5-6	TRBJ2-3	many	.	TGTGCCAGCAGCAGGACCTCCCGCACAGATACGCAGTATTTT	CASSRTSRTDTQYF
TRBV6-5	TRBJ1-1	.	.	TGTGCCAGCAGTTACAGCGGCTGGGGAAACACTGAAGCTTTCTTT	CASSYSGWGNTEAFF
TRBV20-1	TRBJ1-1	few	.	TGCAGTGCTTCATTAGACAGGTATGAAGCTTTCTTT	CSASLDRYEAFF
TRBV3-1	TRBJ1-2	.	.	TGTGCCAGCAGTCGAATCAACCTCGACTATGGCTACACCTTC	CASSRINLDYGYTF
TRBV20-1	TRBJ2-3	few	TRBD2	TGCAGTGCTATTCAAACGGGGGGGCTCGCAGATACGCAGTATTTT	CSAIQTGGLADTQYF
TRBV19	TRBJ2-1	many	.	TGTGCCAGTAGTACCTACCCCGGTGGTGAGCAGTTCTTC	CASSTYPGGEQFF
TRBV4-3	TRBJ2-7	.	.	TGCGCCAGCAGCCAAGATTCCCCTAGCTCTAGCTCCTACGAGCAGTACTTC	CASSQDSPSSSSYEQYF
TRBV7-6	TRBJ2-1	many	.	TGTGCCAGCAGCCCGACAACCCAACAGGGAGGCGATGGAGTCTTC	CASSPTTQQGGDGVF
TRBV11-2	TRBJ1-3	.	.	TGTGCCAGCAGCTTAGTCCGGGGCTCTGGAAACACCATATATTTT	CASSLVRGSGNTIYF